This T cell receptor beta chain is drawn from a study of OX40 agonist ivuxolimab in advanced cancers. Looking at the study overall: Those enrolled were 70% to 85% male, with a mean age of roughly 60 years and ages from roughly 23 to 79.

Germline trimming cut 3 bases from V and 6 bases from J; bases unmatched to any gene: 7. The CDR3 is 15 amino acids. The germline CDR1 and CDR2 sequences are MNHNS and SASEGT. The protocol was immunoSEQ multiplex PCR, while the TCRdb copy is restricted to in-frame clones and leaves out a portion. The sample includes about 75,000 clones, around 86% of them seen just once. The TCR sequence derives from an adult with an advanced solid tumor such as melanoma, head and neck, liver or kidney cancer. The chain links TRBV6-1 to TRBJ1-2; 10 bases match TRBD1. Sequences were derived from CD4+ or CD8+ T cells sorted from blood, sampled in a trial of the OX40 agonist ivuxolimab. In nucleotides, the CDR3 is TGTGCCAGCAGTGATAATGTTGGGACAGGGGATGGCTACACCTTC. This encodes CASSDNVGTGDGYTF.